Below are 26 T cell receptor beta chains sequenced from a single sample in a study of T cell responses to AZD1222 COVID-19 vaccine (dated by TCRdb to 2020 to 2023). The meaning of the sample's time point label: about 28 days (+/-7) after the second vaccine dose. Library preparation was by the immunoSEQ multiplex PCR assay. TCRdb mirrors the immuneACCESS table, restricted to in-frame sequences. Some clones are absent from its copies; in checked studies, under half trace to an unresolved V gene, and the reason for the others is unknown. The sample table records 120,000 to 150,000 clones; almost 95% of these occur just once. The ten most abundant clones make up about a tenth of the sample. The sequences come from peripheral blood, collected 28 days after the second AZD1222 dose. These receptors were taken from an adult who received the AZD1222 COVID-19 vaccine.

The chain links TRBV7-9 to TRBJ2-7; either TRBD1 or TRBD2 may supply D (6 bases each). The germline gives CDR1 SEHNR, CDR2 FQNEAQ (reference sequence). V dropped 1 base and J dropped 5 bases, with 9 bases sitting between them. This CDR3 spans 13 amino acids. This chain's CDR3 is CASSLGGAHEQYV. In DNA, the CDR3 is TGTGCCAGCAGCTTAGGGGGGGCTCACGAGCAGTACGTC.

The chain joins TRBV6-5 to TRBJ2-3; the match to TRBD2 covers 8 bases. CDR1 is MNHEY and CDR2 is SVGAGI in the germline V gene. V lost 5 bases, J lost 2 bases, and 3 bases stayed unmatched. The length of the CDR3 is 14 residues. CDR3 sequence (DNA): TGTGCCAGCAGTCTAGCGGGCCACACAGATACGCAGTATTTT. Protein sequence: CASSLAGHTDTQYF.

Notes on this clone: The same CDR3 can be traced to other DNA sequences in this sample. The chain joins TRBV27 to TRBJ1-3, with 8 nucleotides matching TRBD1. The germline V gene has CDR1 MNHEY and CDR2 SMNVEV (reference sequence). The trim removed 6 bases at V and 2 bases at J, leaving 3 bases unmatched. The CDR3 runs to 14 residues. CDR3: CASSLQGAGNTIYF. In DNA form, the CDR3 reads TGTGCCAGCAGCCTACAGGGGGCTGGAAACACCATATATTTT.

This chain connects TRBV30 to TRBJ1-2; TRBD1 agrees at 8 bases. The CDR3 sequence is 14 residues long. J was trimmed by 7 bases and V by 0 bases; bases with no gene match: 7. Germline CDR1 reads GTSNPN; CDR2 reads SVGIG (reference sequence). This CDR3 reads CAWSVGQGARGYTF. The CDR3 nucleotides are TGTGCCTGGAGTGTAGGCCAGGGGGCGCGTGGCTACACCTTC.

This clone was recorded once. J is TRBJ2-1 and V is TRBV11-1; D could derive from TRBD1 or TRBD2 (6 bases each). Germline assignment: CDR1 SGHAT and CDR2 FQDESV (reference sequence). The CDR3 runs 14 residues. Trimming pared 5 bases from V and 9 bases from J, leaving 17 bases between. The CDR3 nucleotides read TGTGCCAGCAGCGTTGGGGCCGGGGGCGGTGAGCAGTTCTTC. Its translation is CASSVGAGGGEQFF.

The chain employs TRBV6-5 and TRBJ2-7; D may be TRBD1 (6 bases). V was shortened by 6 bases and J by 2 bases, with 8 bases between the two germline ends. Germline V gene data show CDR1 as MNHEY and CDR2 as SVGAGI. The CDR3 consists of 12 residues. The CDR3 reads CASRGQTYEQYF. The CDR3, as DNA: TGTGCCAGCAGAGGACAGACCTACGAGCAGTACTTC.

The V gene is TRBV2, the J gene TRBJ1-2, with D hard to call. Trimming shortened V by 2 bases and J by 7 bases, and 17 bases separated the two germline ends. Germline assignment: CDR1 SNHLY and CDR2 FYNNEI. The CDR3 extends over 15 amino acids. The CDR3 reads CASSELRSRKVGYTF. The CDR3 region has the DNA TGTGCCAGCAGTGAATTAAGGTCGAGGAAGGTTGGCTACACCTTC.

The CDR3 DNA follows: TGTGCCAGCAGCCCGGGCGGGCCGAATCAGCCCCAGCATTTT. Encoded protein: CASSPGGPNQPQHF. J is TRBJ1-5 and V is TRBV4-2, with unresolved D. This CDR3 comprises 14 residues. Trimming removed 4 bases from V and 4 bases from J, with 11 bases in between. Per germline, CDR1 LGHNA and CDR2 YNFKEQ.

This rearrangement joins TRBV2 to TRBJ2-3; D perhaps matches TRBD2 (5 bases). V lost 11 bases and J lost 7, with 19 bases in between. The germline CDR1 and CDR2 sequences are SNHLY and FYNNEI. This CDR3 has 13 residues. Written as DNA, the CDR3 is TGTGCCGTCACTATGAACCGGGATAATACGCAGTATTTT. As protein: CAVTMNRDNTQYF.

As for this clone: A much larger clone differs by one base, so this may be a read error. This same CDR3 is encoded by further DNA sequences in the sample. V gene TRBV27 combines with J gene TRBJ1-1; 8 bases line up with TRBD1. This CDR3 is 14 amino acids long. CDR1 and CDR2 (germline): MNHEY, SMNVEV (reference sequence). V shed 6 bases, J shed 1 base, and the junction held 4 bases outside the gene matches. The CDR3 loop reads CASSPGTGNTEAFF. The CDR3 bases are TGTGCCAGCAGCCCCGGGACAGGGAACACTGAAGCTTTCTTT.

This clone was detected only a few times. This sequence joins TRBV7-3 and TRBJ1-1; D unclear. V shed 3 bases and J shed 8 bases, with 13 bases lying between them. The CDR3 is made up of 13 amino acids. From germline, CDR1 is SGHTA and CDR2 FQGTGA. The DNA for the CDR3 is TGTGCCAGCAGCTTCATGAAGGGAGCCGAAGCTTTCTTT. Its translation: CASSFMKGAEAFF.

This rearrangement joins TRBV6-6 to TRBJ1-2; 7 nucleotides align to TRBD1. Per the germline V gene, CDR1 is MNHNY and CDR2 is SVGAGI (reference sequence). CDR3 size: 14 residues. V lost 7 bases and J lost 7; bases outside the gene matches: 12. The CDR3 region is CASTLSPGGAGYTF. For the CDR3, the DNA is TGTGCCAGCACCCTCTCCCCAGGGGGGGCTGGCTACACCTTC.

The genes are TRBV18 and TRBJ2-3; D gene unclear. Looked up from germline, CDR1 is KGHSH and CDR2 is LQKENI. The CDR3 contains 13 residues. V was cut by 3 bases and J by 6 bases, with 10 bases left in between. CDR3 sequence reads: CASSPLGPDTQYF. For the CDR3, the DNA is TGTGCCAGCTCACCTCTGGGTCCCGATACGCAGTATTTT.

V gene TRBV7-2 combines with J gene TRBJ1-2, with 10 bases aligning to TRBD1. Losses at the gene ends were 5 bases for V and 4 bases for J; bases not matched to a gene: 7. The CDR3 is 15 residues long. Germline CDR1 reads SGHTA; CDR2 reads FQGNSA. The CDR3 protein is CASSNRQGASYGYTF. DNA of the CDR3: TGTGCCAGCAGCAACCGACAGGGGGCGAGCTATGGCTACACCTTC. The entire variable domain, with the rest obtained from reference TRBV7-2 and TRBJ1-2, is as follows: GAGVSQSPSNKVTEKGKDVELRCDPISGHTALYWYRQSLGQGLEFLIYFQGNSAPDKSGLPSDRFSAERTGGSVSTLTIQRTQQEDSAVYLCASSNRQGASYGYTFGSGTRLTVV.

The CDR3 loop is CASSAGAVVGTDTQYF. CDR3 DNA sequence: TGTGCCAGTAGTGCAGGGGCTGTAGTGGGCACAGATACGCAGTATTTT. The chain employs TRBV19 and TRBJ2-3; D might be TRBD1 (6 bases). This CDR3 comprises 16 residues. Looked up from germline, CDR1 is LNHDA and CDR2 is SQIVND (reference sequence). V lost 5 bases and J lost 1, with 16 bases in between.

This clone came up once. The V gene is TRBV4-1, the J gene TRBJ1-1; D remains unclear. This CDR3 is built from 15 residues. The V end was cut by 3 bases, the J end by 3 bases, with 14 bases between. CDR1 and CDR2 from the germline V gene are MGHRA and YSYEKL. In nucleotides, the CDR3 is TGCGCCAGCAGCCAGTTTCTAGGGAGGGACACTGAAGCTTTCTTT. Translating it yields CASSQFLGRDTEAFF.

The rearrangement links TRBV21-1 to TRBJ1-5; the table's D call of TRBD1 was not tested on the DNA. TRBV21-1 is listed as a pseudogene. The CDR3 contains 17 residues. This chain's CDR3 is CASSPPTGHRYNQPQHF. The CDR3, as DNA: TGTGCCAGCAGCCCTCCAACGGGACACAGATACAATCAGCCCCAGCATTTT.

As regards this clone: One end of the junction fails to match germline, which may point to a read error. In nucleotides, the CDR3 is TGTGCCAGCAGTCACTCGGGACAGGGGGCTTATCAGCCCCAGCATTTT. It is translated as CASSHSGQGAYQPQHF. This chain joins TRBV6-2 or TRBV6-3 and TRBJ1-5; 12 nucleotides match TRBD1. The CDR3 length is 16 residues. CDR1 MNHEY and CDR2 SVGEGT come from the germline V gene.

The chain joins TRBV11-3 to TRBJ2-1, with D maybe TRBD2 (6 bases). This CDR3 contains 15 residues. Between the trimmed V and J ends, which lost 0 bases and 7 bases, there was a span of 13 bases. Germline CDR1 reads SGHNT; CDR2 reads YENEEA. CDR3 bases: TGTGCCAGCAGCTTAGATGGACGGGAGCTGAATGAGCAGTTCTTC. Amino acid sequence: CASSLDGRELNEQFF.

This rearrangement joins TRBV10-3 to TRBJ2-6, with D perhaps given as TRBD1 or TRBD2 (6 bases each). This CDR3 has 15 residues. CDR1 is ENHRY and CDR2 is SYGVKD in the germline V gene. V was pared by 8 bases and J by 4 bases, with 15 bases between. CDR3 loop: CAIWRGHWGANVLTF. The CDR3 DNA follows: TGTGCCATCTGGAGGGGACACTGGGGGGCCAACGTCCTGACTTTC.

The chain couples TRBV18 to TRBJ2-1; 11 bases agree with TRBD1. The CDR3 has 16 residues. The germline gives CDR1 KGHSH, CDR2 LQKENI. J gave up 0 bases and V 3 bases, and 1 base lay outside the gene matches. The CDR3 region has the DNA TGTGCCAGCTCACCCGGGACAGGGGGCTCCTACAATGAGCAGTTCTTC. This translates into CASSPGTGGSYNEQFF.

The chain carries TRBV3-1 (or the pseudogene TRBV3-2) and TRBJ1-1; D gene uncertain. V lost 4 bases and J 7 bases, leaving 10 bases between the germline ends. The CDR3 spans 12 residues. Germline assignment: CDR1 LGHDT and CDR2 YNNKEL (reference sequence). The CDR3 DNA is TGTGCCAGCAGCCCCAGTACCGGTGAAGCTTTCTTT. Translating it yields CASSPSTGEAFF.

The chain recombines TRBV5-1 with TRBJ1-1, with D hard to call. Germline V gene lookup returns CDR1 SGHRS and CDR2 YFSETQ. This CDR3 has 11 amino acids. V was pared by 4 bases and J by 3 bases, with 4 bases between. The CDR3 DNA is TGCGCCAGCAGCGGAGACACTGAAGCTTTCTTT. Protein: CASSGDTEAFF.

V gene TRBV6-5 combines with J gene TRBJ1-1, with a weak D call TRBD1 (6 bases). The CDR3 spans 14 residues. Trimming stripped 6 bases from V and 0 bases from J, with 11 bases between. The V gene's germline CDR1 is MNHEY and CDR2 SVGAGI. The CDR3 DNA reads TGTGCCAGCAGCCGGACAGAACTGAACACTGAAGCTTTCTTT. It is translated as CASSRTELNTEAFF.

This clone turned up a few times. The V and J genes are TRBV14 and TRBJ2-1, with D possibly matching TRBD2 (5 bases). Trimming pared 0 bases from V and 15 bases from J, leaving 15 bases between. Germline assignment: CDR1 SGHDN and CDR2 FVKESK. The length of the CDR3 is 13 residues. The CDR3 loop reads CASSQDPDYRAFF. The CDR3 DNA reads TGTGCCAGCAGCCAAGACCCCGACTACCGGGCGTTCTTC.

The gene calls are TRBV4-2 and TRBJ1-5; D ambiguous. Trimming removed 3 bases from V and 6 bases from J, with 15 bases in between. CDR3 length equals 15 residues. Germline values: CDR1 LGHNA, CDR2 YNFKEQ. The CDR3 loop is CASSQVLVDAQPQHF. The CDR3 DNA follows: TGTGCCAGCAGCCAGGTCCTGGTGGATGCTCAGCCCCAGCATTTT.